The sequence of this TCR beta chain was determined in a study of OX40 agonist ivuxolimab in advanced cancers. Background on the study: Dose-escalation patients were diagnosed with hepatocellular carcinoma, melanoma, renal cell cancer or head and neck cancer.

This clone has just one count. Its specificity is not known. Points from the study as a whole: Relatively little clonal expansion, among the lowest observed, appeared in partial responders at 0.1-3.0 mg/kg. The authors did not determine the antigen specificity of the expanded peripheral T cells. Circulating CD4+ and CD8+ T cells showed clonal expansion by week 6 at 0.1 to 3.0 mg/kg.

From germline, CDR1 is MNHNY and CDR2 SVGAGI (reference sequence). The CDR3 sequence is 14 residues long. Between the trimmed V and J ends, which lost 4 bases and 6 bases, there was a span of 13 bases. TCRdb keeps only in-frame clones here, not all; method: immunoSEQ multiplex PCR. The sample holds roughly 69,000 clones; about 89% are singletons and the top ten take 4% to 5%. The rearrangement joins TRBV6-6 to TRBJ2-1; D is uncertain. The TCR comes from an adult with an advanced solid tumor such as melanoma, head and neck, liver or kidney cancer. The input for sequencing was CD4+ or CD8+ T cells sorted from blood, taken in a trial of the OX40 agonist ivuxolimab. DNA of the CDR3: TGTGCCAGCAGTTCCCAGAGCGCGACCAATGAGCAGTTCTTC. This encodes CASSSQSATNEQFF.